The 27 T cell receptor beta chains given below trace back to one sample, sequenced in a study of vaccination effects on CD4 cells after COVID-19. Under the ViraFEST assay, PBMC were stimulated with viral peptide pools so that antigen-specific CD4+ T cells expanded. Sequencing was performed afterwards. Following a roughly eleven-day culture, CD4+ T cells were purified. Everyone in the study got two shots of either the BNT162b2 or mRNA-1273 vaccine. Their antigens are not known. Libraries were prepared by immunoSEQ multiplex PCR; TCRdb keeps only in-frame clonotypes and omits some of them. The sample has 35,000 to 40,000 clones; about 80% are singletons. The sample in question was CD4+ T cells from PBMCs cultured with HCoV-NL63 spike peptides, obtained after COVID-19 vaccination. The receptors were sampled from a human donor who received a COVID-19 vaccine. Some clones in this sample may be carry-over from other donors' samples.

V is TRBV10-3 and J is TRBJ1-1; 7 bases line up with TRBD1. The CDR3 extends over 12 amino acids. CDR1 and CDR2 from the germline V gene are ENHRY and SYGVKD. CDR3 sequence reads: CGATGFGPEAFF. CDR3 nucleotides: TGTGGAGCGACAGGGTTCGGCCCTGAAGCTTTCTTT.

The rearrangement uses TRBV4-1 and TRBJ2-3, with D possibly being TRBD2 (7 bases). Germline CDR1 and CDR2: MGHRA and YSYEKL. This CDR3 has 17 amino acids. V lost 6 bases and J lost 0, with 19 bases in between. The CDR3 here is CASRRGGQTSSTDTQYF. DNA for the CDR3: TGCGCCAGCAGGCGCGGGGGCCAAACCTCTAGCACAGATACGCAGTATTTT.

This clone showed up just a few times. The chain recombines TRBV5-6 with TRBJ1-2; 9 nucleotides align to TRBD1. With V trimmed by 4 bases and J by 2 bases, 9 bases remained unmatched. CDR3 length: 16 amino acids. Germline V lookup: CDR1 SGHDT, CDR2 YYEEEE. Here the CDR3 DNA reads TGTGCCAGCAGCGGGTACCGGGACAGGGTCAACTATGGCTACACCTTC. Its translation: CASSGYRDRVNYGYTF.

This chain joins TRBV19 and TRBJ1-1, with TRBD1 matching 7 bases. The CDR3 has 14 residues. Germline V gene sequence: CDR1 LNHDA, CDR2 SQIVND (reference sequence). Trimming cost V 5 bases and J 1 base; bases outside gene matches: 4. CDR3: CASSPGGSNTEAFF. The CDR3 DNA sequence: TGTGCCAGTAGTCCAGGGGGATCGAACACTGAAGCTTTCTTT.

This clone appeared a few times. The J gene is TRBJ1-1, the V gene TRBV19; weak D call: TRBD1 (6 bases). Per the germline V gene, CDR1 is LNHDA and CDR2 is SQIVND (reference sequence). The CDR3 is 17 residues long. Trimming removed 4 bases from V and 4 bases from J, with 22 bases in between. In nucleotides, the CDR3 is TGTGCCAGTAGTACAGGGCGTTCCGGGGGCCTCGGCACTGAAGCTTTCTTT. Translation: CASSTGRSGGLGTEAFF.

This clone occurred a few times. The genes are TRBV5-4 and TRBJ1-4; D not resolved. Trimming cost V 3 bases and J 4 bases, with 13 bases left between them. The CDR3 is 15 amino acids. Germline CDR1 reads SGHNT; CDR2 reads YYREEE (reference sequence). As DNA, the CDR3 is TGTGCCAGCAGCTCGGGTGGGCATCGTAATGAAAAACTGTTTTTT. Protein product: CASSSGGHRNEKLFF. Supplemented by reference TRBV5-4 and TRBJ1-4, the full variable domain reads ETGVTQSPTHLIKTRGQQVTLRCSSQSGHNTVSWYQQALGQGPQFIFQYYREEENGRGNFPPRFSGLQFPNYSSELNVNALELDDSALYLCASSSGGHRNEKLFFGSGTQLSVL.

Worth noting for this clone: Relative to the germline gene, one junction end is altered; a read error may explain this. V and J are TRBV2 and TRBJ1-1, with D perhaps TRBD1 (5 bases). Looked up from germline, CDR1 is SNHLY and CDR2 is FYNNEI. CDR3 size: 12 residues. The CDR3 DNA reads TGTGCCAGCAGTCGACAGAACCCTGAAGCTTTCTTT. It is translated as CASSRQNPEAFF.

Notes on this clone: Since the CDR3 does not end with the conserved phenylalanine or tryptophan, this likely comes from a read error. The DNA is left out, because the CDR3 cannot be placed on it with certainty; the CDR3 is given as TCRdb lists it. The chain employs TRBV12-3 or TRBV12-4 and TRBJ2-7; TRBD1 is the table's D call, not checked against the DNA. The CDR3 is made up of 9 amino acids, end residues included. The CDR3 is CARPDVPPP.

CDR3 in amino acids: CASSQADGREQYV. Written as DNA, the CDR3 is TGTGCCAGCAGCCAAGCGGATGGTCGCGAGCAGTACGTC. The chain has TRBV3-1 (or the pseudogene TRBV3-2) and TRBJ2-7; no clear D gene. The V gene lost 1 base and the J gene lost 6 bases, with 10 bases spanning the gap. Looked up from germline, CDR1 is LGHDT and CDR2 is YNNKEL (reference sequence). The CDR3 consists of 13 residues.

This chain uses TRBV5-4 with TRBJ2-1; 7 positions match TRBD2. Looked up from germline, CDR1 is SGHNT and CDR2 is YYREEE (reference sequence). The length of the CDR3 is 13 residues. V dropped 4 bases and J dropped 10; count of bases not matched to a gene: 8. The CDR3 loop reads CASSTNTGGEQFF. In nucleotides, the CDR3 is TGTGCCAGCAGCACGAACACGGGGGGAGAGCAGTTCTTC.

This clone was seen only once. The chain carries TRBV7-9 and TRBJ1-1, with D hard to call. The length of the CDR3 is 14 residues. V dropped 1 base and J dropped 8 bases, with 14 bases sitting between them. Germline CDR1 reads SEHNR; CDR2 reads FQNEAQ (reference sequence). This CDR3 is CASSLEEVSGEAFF. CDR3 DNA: TGTGCCAGCAGCTTAGAAGAGGTGAGTGGGGAAGCTTTCTTT. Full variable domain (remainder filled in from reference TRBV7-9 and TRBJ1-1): DTGVSQNPRHKITKRGQNVTFRCDPISEHNRLYWYRQTLGQGPEFLTYFQNEAQLEKSRLLSDRFSAERPKGSFSTLEIQRTEQGDSAMYLCASSLEEVSGEAFFGQGTRLTVV.

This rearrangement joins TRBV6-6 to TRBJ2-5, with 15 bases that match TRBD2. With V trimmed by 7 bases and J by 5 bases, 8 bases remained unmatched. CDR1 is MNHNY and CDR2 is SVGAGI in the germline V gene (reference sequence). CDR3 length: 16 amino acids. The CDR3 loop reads CASTKPGLAGGETQYF. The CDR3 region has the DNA TGTGCCAGCACTAAACCTGGACTAGCGGGGGGGGAGACCCAGTACTTC.

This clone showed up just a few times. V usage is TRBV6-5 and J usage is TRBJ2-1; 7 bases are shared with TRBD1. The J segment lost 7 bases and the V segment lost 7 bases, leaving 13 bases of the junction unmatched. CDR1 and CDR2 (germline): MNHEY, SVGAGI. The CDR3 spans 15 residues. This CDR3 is CASKSDRAVGNEQFF. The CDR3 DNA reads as TGTGCCAGCAAGAGCGACAGGGCGGTTGGGAATGAGCAGTTCTTC.

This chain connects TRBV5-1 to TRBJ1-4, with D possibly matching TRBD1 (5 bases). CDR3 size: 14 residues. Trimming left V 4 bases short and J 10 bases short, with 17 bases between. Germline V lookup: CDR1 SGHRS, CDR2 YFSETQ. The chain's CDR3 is CASSPFSDGGKLFF. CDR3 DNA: TGCGCCAGCAGCCCCTTCTCCGACGGGGGAAAACTGTTTTTT.

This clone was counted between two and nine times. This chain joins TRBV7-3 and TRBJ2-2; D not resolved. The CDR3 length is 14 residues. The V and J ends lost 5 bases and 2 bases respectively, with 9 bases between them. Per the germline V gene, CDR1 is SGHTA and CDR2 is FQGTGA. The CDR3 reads CASSPTRNTGELFF. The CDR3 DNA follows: TGTGCCAGCAGCCCGACTCGCAACACCGGGGAGCTGTTTTTT.

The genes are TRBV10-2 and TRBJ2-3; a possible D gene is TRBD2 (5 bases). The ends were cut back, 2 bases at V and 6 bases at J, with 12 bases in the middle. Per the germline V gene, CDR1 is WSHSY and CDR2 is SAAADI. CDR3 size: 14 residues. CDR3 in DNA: TGCGCCAGCAGTGAGACCGGGCGAGGGGATACGCAGTATTTT. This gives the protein CASSETGRGDTQYF.

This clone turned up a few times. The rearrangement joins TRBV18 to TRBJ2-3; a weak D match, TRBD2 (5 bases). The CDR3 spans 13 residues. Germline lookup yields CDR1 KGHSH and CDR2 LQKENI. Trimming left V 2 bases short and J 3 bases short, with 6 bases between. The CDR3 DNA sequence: TGTGCCAGCTCACCAGGGAGAACAGATACGCAGTATTTT. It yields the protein CASSPGRTDTQYF.

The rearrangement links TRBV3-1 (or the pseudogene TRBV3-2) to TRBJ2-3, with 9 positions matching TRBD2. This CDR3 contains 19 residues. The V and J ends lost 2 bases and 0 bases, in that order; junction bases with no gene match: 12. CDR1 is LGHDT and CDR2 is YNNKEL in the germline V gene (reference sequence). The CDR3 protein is CASSQRMSGGRSSTDTQYF. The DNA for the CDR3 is TGTGCCAGCAGCCAACGGATGAGCGGGGGGCGATCTAGCACAGATACGCAGTATTTT.

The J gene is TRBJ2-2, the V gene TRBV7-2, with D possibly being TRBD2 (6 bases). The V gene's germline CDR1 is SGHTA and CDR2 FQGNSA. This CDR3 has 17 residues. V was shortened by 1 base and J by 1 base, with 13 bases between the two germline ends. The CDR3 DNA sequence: TGTGCCAGCAGCTTAGAAGTAGCGGCCAAGAACACCGGGGAGCTGTTTTTT. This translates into CASSLEVAAKNTGELFF.

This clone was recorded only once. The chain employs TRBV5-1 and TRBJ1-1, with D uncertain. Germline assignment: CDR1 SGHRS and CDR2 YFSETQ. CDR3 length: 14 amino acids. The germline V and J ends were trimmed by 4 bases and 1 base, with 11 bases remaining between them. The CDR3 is CASSQGVGNTEAFF. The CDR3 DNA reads TGCGCCAGCAGCCAAGGTGTAGGGAACACTGAAGCTTTCTTT.

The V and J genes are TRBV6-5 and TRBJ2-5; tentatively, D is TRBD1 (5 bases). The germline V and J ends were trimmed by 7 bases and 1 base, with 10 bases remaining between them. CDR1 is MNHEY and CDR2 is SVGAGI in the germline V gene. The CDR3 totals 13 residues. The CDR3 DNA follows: TGTGCCAGCATAGGGGCAGGCCAAGAGACCCAGTACTTC. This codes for CASIGAGQETQYF.

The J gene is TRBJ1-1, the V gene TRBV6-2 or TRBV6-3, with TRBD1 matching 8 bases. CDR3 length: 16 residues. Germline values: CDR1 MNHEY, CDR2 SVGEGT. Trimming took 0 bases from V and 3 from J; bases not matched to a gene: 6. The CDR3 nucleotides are TGTGCCAGCAGTTACTCGACAGGGGAGTTATACACTGAAGCTTTCTTT. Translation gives CASSYSTGELYTEAFF.

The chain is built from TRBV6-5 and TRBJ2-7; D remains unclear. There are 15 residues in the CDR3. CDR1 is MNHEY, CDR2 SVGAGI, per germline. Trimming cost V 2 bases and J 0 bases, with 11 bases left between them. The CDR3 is CASSYGIGSSYEQYV. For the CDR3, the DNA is TGTGCCAGCAGTTACGGTATAGGTAGCTCCTACGAGCAGTACGTC.

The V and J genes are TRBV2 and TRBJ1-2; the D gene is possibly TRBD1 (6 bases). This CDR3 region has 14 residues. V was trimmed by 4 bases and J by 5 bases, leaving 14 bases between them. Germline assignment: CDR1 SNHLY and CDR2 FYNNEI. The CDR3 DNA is TGTGCCAGCAGTGGTTGGACAGCGATTTATGGCTACACCTTC. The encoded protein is CASSGWTAIYGYTF.

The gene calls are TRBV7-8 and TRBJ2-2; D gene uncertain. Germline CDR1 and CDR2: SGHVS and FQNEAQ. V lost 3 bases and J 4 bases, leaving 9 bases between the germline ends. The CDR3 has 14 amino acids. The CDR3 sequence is CASSLGRPTGELFF. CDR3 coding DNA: TGTGCCAGCAGCTTGGGCCGCCCCACCGGGGAGCTGTTTTTT. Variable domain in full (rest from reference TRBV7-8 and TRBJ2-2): GAGVSQSPRYKVAKRGQDVALRCDPISGHVSLFWYQQALGQGPEFLTYFQNEAQLDKSGLPSDRFFAERPEGSVSTLKIQRTQQEDSAVYLCASSLGRPTGELFFGEGSRLTVL.

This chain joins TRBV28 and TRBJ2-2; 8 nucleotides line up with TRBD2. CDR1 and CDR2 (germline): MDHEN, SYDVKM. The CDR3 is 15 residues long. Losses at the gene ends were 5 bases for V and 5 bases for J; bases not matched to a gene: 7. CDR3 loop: CASSHGGAGTGELFF. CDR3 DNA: TGTGCCAGCAGTCACGGGGGGGCCGGGACCGGGGAGCTGTTTTTT.

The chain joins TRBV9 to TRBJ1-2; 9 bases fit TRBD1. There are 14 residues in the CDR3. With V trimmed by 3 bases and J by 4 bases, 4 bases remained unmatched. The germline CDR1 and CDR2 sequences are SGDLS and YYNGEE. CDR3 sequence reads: CASSDGQGSYGYTF. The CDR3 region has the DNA TGTGCCAGCAGCGACGGACAGGGGTCCTATGGCTACACCTTC.